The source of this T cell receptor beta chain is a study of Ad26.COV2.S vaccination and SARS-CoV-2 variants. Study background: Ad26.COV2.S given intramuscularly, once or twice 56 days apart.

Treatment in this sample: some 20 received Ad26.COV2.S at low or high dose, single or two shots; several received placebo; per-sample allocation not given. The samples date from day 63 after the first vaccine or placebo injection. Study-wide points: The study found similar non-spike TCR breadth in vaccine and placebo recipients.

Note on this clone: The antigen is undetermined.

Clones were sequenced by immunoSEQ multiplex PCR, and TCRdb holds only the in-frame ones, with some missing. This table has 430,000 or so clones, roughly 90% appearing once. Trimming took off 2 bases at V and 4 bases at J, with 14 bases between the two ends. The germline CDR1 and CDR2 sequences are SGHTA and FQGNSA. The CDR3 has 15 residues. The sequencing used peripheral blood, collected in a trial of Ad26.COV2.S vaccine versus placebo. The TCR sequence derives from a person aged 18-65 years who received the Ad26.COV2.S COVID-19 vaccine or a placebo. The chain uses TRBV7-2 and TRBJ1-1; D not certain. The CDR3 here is CASSLSGDPFTEAFF. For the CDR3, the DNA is TGTGCCAGCAGCTTAAGTGGCGACCCTTTCACTGAAGCTTTCTTT. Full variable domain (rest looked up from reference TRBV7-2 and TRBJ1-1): GAGVSQSPSNKVTEKGKDVELRCDPISGHTALYWYRQSLGQGLEFLIYFQGNSAPDKSGLPSDRFSAERTGGSVSTLTIQRTQQEDSAVYLCASSLSGDPFTEAFFGQGTRLTVV.